The 23 T cell receptor beta chains given below trace back to one sample, sequenced in a study of T cell clonotyping in hematopoietic cell transplantation. Measured with immunoSEQ multiplex PCR; TCRdb has only the in-frame clones, and not every one. Of 13,000 or so clones listed, over 80% are singletons. Time point defined: recipient sample about 28 days before transplant, after cytoreduction. The sequencing used peripheral blood mononuclear cells, collected before stem cell transplant. The receptors were sampled from a man in his sixties with acute myeloid leukemia. Some clones in this sample may be carry-over from other donors' samples.

This clone was seen just once. V is TRBV5-4 and J is TRBJ2-1; D gene uncertain. Deletions cut 0 bases from V and 9 bases from J, with 10 bases between. The germline V gene has CDR1 SGHNT and CDR2 YYREEE (reference sequence). This CDR3 has 13 residues. CDR3 DNA: TGTGCCAGCAGCTTGGACTATCCAGTTGAGCAGTTCTTC. Translating it yields CASSLDYPVEQFF. The full variable domain, completed using reference TRBV5-4 and TRBJ2-1, is ETGVTQSPTHLIKTRGQQVTLRCSSQSGHNTVSWYQQALGQGPQFIFQYYREEENGRGNFPPRFSGLQFPNYSSELNVNALELDDSALYLCASSLDYPVEQFFGPGTRLTVL.

This clone was seen a single time. The V call is TRBV9, the J call TRBJ2-7, with 7 bases identical to TRBD2. The ends lost 4 bases at V and 3 bases at J; junction bases unmatched: 10. CDR3 length: 15 amino acids. The germline V gene encodes CDR1 SGDLS and CDR2 YYNGEE. CDR3 loop: CASSPQAGSSYEQYF. The CDR3 region has the DNA TGTGCCAGCAGCCCCCAAGCGGGGTCCAGCTACGAGCAGTACTTC.

This clone has only a few counts. An end of the junction does not agree with germline; a read error may underlie this. The chain employs TRBV27 and TRBJ2-7; D is possibly TRBD2 (5 bases). Per germline, CDR1 MNHEY and CDR2 SMNVEV (reference sequence). This CDR3 is 13 amino acids long. As DNA, the CDR3 is TGTGCCAGCAGTTTCACCAAAGGACGGACGGAGGACTTC. Protein product: CASSFTKGRTEDF.

This chain joins TRBV9 and TRBJ2-1, with 7 bases matching TRBD1. The CDR3 sequence is 17 residues long. Germline V gene sequence: CDR1 SGDLS, CDR2 YYNGEE. V lost 1 base, J lost 0 bases, and 7 bases stayed unmatched. CDR3 residues: CASSVKGQFSSYNEQFF. DNA for the CDR3: TGTGCCAGCAGCGTAAAGGGACAGTTTAGCTCCTACAATGAGCAGTTCTTC.

CDR3 sequence (DNA): TGTGCCAGCAGCTTAGCTCCCAGCGGGGGGCCGGGAAATGAGCAGTTCTTC. Protein product: CASSLAPSGGPGNEQFF. The rearrangement links TRBV11-1 to TRBJ2-1; 9 bases align to TRBD2. Germline lookup yields CDR1 SGHAT and CDR2 FQDESV (reference sequence). With V trimmed by 0 bases and J by 7 bases, 10 bases remained unmatched. The CDR3 consists of 17 residues. Full variable domain (outside the CDR3, taken from reference TRBV11-1 and TRBJ2-1): EAEVAQSPRYKITEKSQAVAFWCDPISGHATLYWYRQILGQGPELLVQFQDESVVDDSQLPKDRFSAERLKGVDSTLKIQPAELGDSAMYLCASSLAPSGGPGNEQFFGPGTRLTVL.

V is TRBV6-5 and J is TRBJ1-2; no clear D gene. Germline V CDR1 and CDR2: MNHEY, SVGAGI. The CDR3 has 14 residues. Trimming stripped 0 bases from V and 0 bases from J, with 5 bases between. The CDR3 nucleotides are TGTGCCAGCAGTTACTCGCAAGCTAACTATGGCTACACCTTC. Protein sequence: CASSYSQANYGYTF.

This chain connects TRBV7-2 to TRBJ2-5; D is perhaps TRBD1 (6 bases). Germline assignment: CDR1 SGHTA and CDR2 FQGNSA. V was cut by 4 bases and J by 4 bases, with 16 bases left in between. The CDR3 has 15 amino acids. The CDR3 DNA sequence: TGTGCCAGCAGCTCCCAGCAGGGGAGAATAGAGACCCAGTACTTC. Residues: CASSSQQGRIETQYF.

The gene calls are TRBV6-5 and TRBJ2-7; a weak D match, TRBD2 (6 bases). The germline V gene has CDR1 MNHEY and CDR2 SVGAGI. CDR3 length: 15 residues. Trimming pared 0 bases from V and 4 bases from J, leaving 13 bases between. The CDR3 nucleotides are TGTGCCAGCAGTTACTCGCCGCAGGGAGGATACGAGCAGTACTTC. It is translated as CASSYSPQGGYEQYF.

The gene calls are TRBV29-1 and TRBJ2-6, with unresolved D. The CDR3 consists of 15 residues. V gave up 4 bases and J gave up 0 bases, with 10 bases separating them. Looked up from germline, CDR1 is SQVTM and CDR2 is ANQGSEA. The CDR3 protein is CSVVSQASGANVLTF. In DNA form, the CDR3 reads TGCAGCGTTGTAAGTCAAGCCTCTGGGGCCAACGTCCTGACTTTC.

The rearrangement joins TRBV30 to TRBJ2-3; D ambiguous. Trimming removed 3 bases at V and 3 bases at J, with 10 bases between. CDR1 is GTSNPN, CDR2 SVGIG, per germline (reference sequence). The CDR3 is 13 residues long. The CDR3 protein is CAWRQVPTDTQYF. The DNA for the CDR3 is TGTGCCTGGAGGCAGGTCCCGACAGATACGCAGTATTTT.

The genes are TRBV19 and TRBJ2-3, with unresolved D. Trimming stripped 4 bases from V and 0 bases from J, with 5 bases between. Germline V CDR1 and CDR2: LNHDA, SQIVND (reference sequence). The CDR3 covers 13 residues. CDR3 DNA sequence: TGTGCCAGTAGTACTCAAAGCACAGATACGCAGTATTTT. The encoded protein is CASSTQSTDTQYF.

The chain carries TRBV7-7 and TRBJ2-1; perhaps TRBD2 as D (7 bases). CDR3 length equals 14 residues. CDR1 is SSHAT, CDR2 FNYEAQ, per germline (reference sequence). Between the trimmed V and J ends, which lost 5 bases and 7 bases, there was a span of 15 bases. The CDR3 region is CASSPRGGANEQFF. Written as DNA, the CDR3 is TGTGCCAGCAGCCCCCGAGGGGGGGCGAATGAGCAGTTCTTC.

This chain connects TRBV9 to TRBJ2-3, with 14 bases aligning to TRBD2. V lost 4 bases and J lost 4; bases outside the gene matches: 5. CDR3 size: 16 residues. Germline V CDR1 and CDR2: SGDLS, YYNGEE. In nucleotides, the CDR3 is TGTGCCAGCAGCCCCGGGACTAGCGGGGGTTCAGATACGCAGTATTTT. Its protein product is CASSPGTSGGSDTQYF.

V is TRBV2 and J is TRBJ1-5, with D unresolved. From germline, CDR1 is SNHLY and CDR2 FYNNEI. V lost 4 bases and J lost 4, with 8 bases in between. This CDR3 has 13 amino acids. CDR3 DNA sequence: TGTGCCAGCAGTGCAGGCAGTAATCAGCCCCAGCATTTT. It encodes CASSAGSNQPQHF. Together with reference TRBV2 and TRBJ1-5, the CDR3 gives the full variable domain: EPEVTQTPSHQVTQMGQEVILRCVPISNHLYFYWYRQILGQKVEFLVSFYNNEISEKSEIFDDQFSVERPDGSNFTLKIRSTKLEDSAMYFCASSAGSNQPQHFGDGTRLSIL.

The chain recombines TRBV27 with TRBJ1-2; 7 positions agree with TRBD1. There are 14 residues in the CDR3. Germline values: CDR1 MNHEY, CDR2 SMNVEV (reference sequence). J was trimmed by 4 bases and V by 7 bases; bases with no gene match: 9. The CDR3 here is CASKTPGQIYGYTF. The CDR3 DNA reads as TGTGCCAGCAAGACTCCGGGACAGATCTATGGCTACACCTTC.

This clone showed up just once. The chain carries TRBV25-1 and TRBJ1-1; 11 positions agree with TRBD1. The CDR3 consists of 16 residues. The V segment lost 4 bases and the J segment 0 bases; nucleotides outside the gene matches: 4. Germline V gene sequence: CDR1 MGHDK, CDR2 SYGVNS. The CDR3 region is CASSATDRGLNTEAFF. CDR3 nucleotides: TGTGCCAGCAGTGCGACGGACAGGGGGCTGAACACTGAAGCTTTCTTT.

V is TRBV30 and J is TRBJ1-3; possibly TRBD1 for D (6 bases). The CDR3 extends over 13 amino acids. Germline CDR1 and CDR2: GTSNPN and SVGIG (reference sequence). V dropped 0 bases and J dropped 6 bases, with 9 bases sitting between them. The CDR3 spells CAWSVGGLNTIYF. The CDR3 nucleotides read TGTGCCTGGAGTGTCGGGGGCCTAAACACCATATATTTT.

This clone appeared a single time. The V call is TRBV4-3, the J call TRBJ1-2; D is undetermined. CDR3 length: 13 amino acids. V lost 0 bases and J lost 6, with 8 bases in between. Per germline, CDR1 LGHNA and CDR2 YSLEER. CDR3 protein: CASSQDRGNGYTF. CDR3 DNA: TGCGCCAGCAGCCAAGACCGCGGCAATGGCTACACCTTC.

The chain recombines TRBV2 with TRBJ2-7; 8 bases match TRBD1. This CDR3 is 15 amino acids long. Germline CDR1 SNHLY, CDR2 FYNNEI. The V and J ends lost 6 bases and 0 bases, in that order; junction bases with no gene match: 7. CDR3 residues: CASRLRQGHSYEQYF. The CDR3 DNA is TGTGCCAGCAGGCTCCGACAGGGGCACTCCTACGAGCAGTACTTC.

The chain couples TRBV7-2 to TRBJ1-1, with 7 bases aligning to TRBD1. Trimming took 3 bases from V and 3 from J; bases not matched to a gene: 4. In germline, CDR1 is SGHTA, CDR2 FQGNSA. This CDR3 has 14 residues. In DNA, the CDR3 is TGTGCCAGCAGCTTGACAGGGTTCGACACTGAAGCTTTCTTT. It encodes CASSLTGFDTEAFF. Full variable domain (outside the CDR3, taken from reference TRBV7-2 and TRBJ1-1): GAGVSQSPSNKVTEKGKDVELRCDPISGHTALYWYRQSLGQGLEFLIYFQGNSAPDKSGLPSDRFSAERTGGSVSTLTIQRTQQEDSAVYLCASSLTGFDTEAFFGQGTRLTVV.

This clone was seen only once. The V and J genes are TRBV4-3 and TRBJ1-1; D gene unclear. The CDR3 has 11 residues. V was cut by 1 base and J by 14 bases, with 11 bases left in between. Germline V gene lookup returns CDR1 LGHNA and CDR2 YSLEER. The CDR3: CASSQGVGLFF. The CDR3, as DNA: TGCGCCAGCAGCCAAGGAGTAGGTCTGTTCTTT.

The rearrangement uses TRBV25-1 and TRBJ1-4; TRBD1 is a possible D gene (6 bases). The V end was cut by 1 base, the J end by 7 bases, with 13 bases between. Germline loops: CDR1 MGHDK, CDR2 SYGVNS. The CDR3 has 15 amino acids. The CDR3 region has the DNA TGTGCCAGCAGTGAATGGGGCAGGGGAGGTGAAAAACTGTTTTTT. It translates to CASSEWGRGGEKLFF.

The chain joins TRBV29-1 to TRBJ1-2; D ambiguous. The CDR3 runs 13 residues. The V end was cut by 7 bases, the J end by 5 bases, with 17 bases between. CDR1 is SQVTM, CDR2 ANQGSEA, per germline. The CDR3 sequence is CSAIEGDGYGYTF. CDR3 bases: TGCAGCGCCATTGAGGGCGACGGGTATGGCTACACCTTC. The whole variable domain, remainder taken from reference TRBV29-1 and TRBJ1-2, is SAVISQKPSRDICQRGTSLTIQCQVDSQVTMMFWYRQQPGQSLTLIATANQGSEATYESGFVIDKFPISRPNLTFSTLTVSNMSPEDSSIYLCSAIEGDGYGYTFGSGTRLTVV.